The 16 T cell receptor beta chains below were found in one sample sequenced in a study of blood T cell repertoires in COVID-19. Sequencing was performed with immunoSEQ multiplex PCR; in TCRdb, only in-frame clones are kept and a portion is missing. The sample includes 70,000 to 95,000 clones, 80% of them seen just once. Sequenced: peripheral blood. Source of these receptors: a human donor in a cohort sampled during active COVID-19.

The rearrangement joins TRBV5-5 to TRBJ1-5; a possible D gene is TRBD1 (5 bases). V shed 3 bases and J shed 1 base, with 11 bases lying between them. The CDR3 has 15 residues. Germline V gene lookup returns CDR1 SGHKS and CDR2 YYEKEE (reference sequence). In DNA form, the CDR3 reads TGTGCCAGCAGCTCTAAGGGGTACAGCAATCAGCCCCAGCATTTT. Protein sequence: CASSSKGYSNQPQHF.

The J gene is TRBJ1-6, the V gene TRBV6-1; D gene unclear. With 1 base removed from V and 7 bases from J, the gap between germline ends came to 5 bases. The CDR3 is made up of 13 amino acids. Germline V lookup: CDR1 MNHNS, CDR2 SASEGT. Here the CDR3 DNA reads TGTGCCAGCAGTGAAGAACGGAATTCACCCCTCCACTTT. This gives the protein CASSEERNSPLHF.

This chain joins TRBV5-1 and TRBJ1-2; tentatively, D is TRBD1 (5 bases). Trimming stripped 0 bases from V and 4 bases from J, with 16 bases between. The CDR3 totals 16 residues. From germline, CDR1 is SGHRS and CDR2 YFSETQ. CDR3 amino acids: CASSLGPRGGGYGYTF. As DNA, the CDR3 is TGCGCCAGCAGCTTGGGGCCGAGGGGAGGTGGCTATGGCTACACCTTC.

The chain carries TRBV27 and TRBJ2-5; TRBD2 aligns across 14 bases. In germline, CDR1 is MNHEY, CDR2 SMNVEV (reference sequence). This CDR3 is 18 amino acids long. V was clipped by 6 bases and J by 7 bases; unmatched bases: 16. The chain's CDR3 is CASSPTSGRAFLLGTQYF. The CDR3 DNA sequence: TGTGCCAGCAGCCCGACTAGCGGGAGGGCTTTTTTATTAGGGACCCAGTACTTC.

The chain is built from TRBV7-9 and TRBJ2-7; tentative D call: TRBD1 (6 bases). V dropped 1 base and J dropped 5 bases, with 12 bases sitting between them. This CDR3 contains 14 residues. Germline CDR1 SEHNR, CDR2 FQNEAQ (reference sequence). The chain's CDR3 is CASSLGAGVHEQYF. DNA of the CDR3: TGTGCCAGCAGCTTAGGGGCAGGGGTCCACGAGCAGTACTTC. Drawing the rest from reference TRBV7-9 and TRBJ2-7, the complete variable domain is DTGVSQNPRHKITKRGQNVTFRCDPISEHNRLYWYRQTLGQGPEFLTYFQNEAQLEKSRLLSDRFSAERPKGSFSTLEIQRTEQGDSAMYLCASSLGAGVHEQYFGPGTRLTVT.

Only one count was recorded for this clone. V gene TRBV10-3 combines with J gene TRBJ2-5; 14 nucleotides agree with TRBD2. After removal of 9 bases from V and 5 bases from J, the junction contained 5 bases not matched to a gene. The CDR3 has 14 amino acids. The V gene's germline CDR1 is ENHRY and CDR2 SYGVKD. The DNA for the CDR3 is TGTGCCATTGGGACTAGCGGGGGACGGGAGACCCAGTACTTC. As protein: CAIGTSGGRETQYF.

This clone was seen only once. The rearrangement uses TRBV27 and TRBJ1-6; no reliable D call. Trimming pared 8 bases from V and 8 bases from J, leaving 10 bases between. The CDR3 covers 12 residues. Germline V gene data show CDR1 as MNHEY and CDR2 as SMNVEV (reference sequence). In nucleotides, the CDR3 is TGTGCCAGCGCGGAGGGCCATTCACCCCTCCACTTT. As protein: CASAEGHSPLHF.

The chain uses TRBV2 and TRBJ1-4, with 10 bases lining up with TRBD1. Germline V gene data show CDR1 as SNHLY and CDR2 as FYNNEI. V gave up 5 bases and J gave up 9 bases; unmatched junction bases: 6. This CDR3 is 14 amino acids long. This CDR3 is CASSRDRGQKKLFF. Written as DNA, the CDR3 is TGTGCCAGCAGTCGCGACAGGGGGCAGAAAAAACTGTTTTTT.

The chain carries TRBV6-5 and TRBJ1-1; D may be TRBD1 (5 bases). There are 15 residues in the CDR3. The V gene's germline CDR1 is MNHEY and CDR2 SVGAGI. Trimming took off 4 bases at V and 4 bases at J, with 16 bases between the two ends. This chain's CDR3 is CASSWGGGGATEAFF. The DNA for the CDR3 is TGTGCCAGCAGTTGGGGGGGAGGAGGGGCCACTGAAGCTTTCTTT.

The V and J genes are TRBV6-5 and TRBJ1-5, with a possible D match to TRBD1 (6 bases). V was cut by 6 bases and J by 4 bases, with 10 bases left in between. Per the germline V gene, CDR1 is MNHEY and CDR2 is SVGAGI. CDR3 length equals 13 residues. The CDR3 reads CASRDRSNQPQHF. CDR3 DNA sequence: TGTGCCAGCAGAGACAGGAGTAATCAGCCCCAGCATTTT.

The chain couples TRBV6-2 or TRBV6-3 to TRBJ2-3, with unresolved D. V was cut by 2 bases and J by 3 bases, with 6 bases left in between. This CDR3 has 13 amino acids. Germline V CDR1 and CDR2: MNHEY, SVGEGT. CDR3 nucleotide sequence: TGTGCCAGCAGTTACGCCACTACAGATACGCAGTATTTT. Its protein product is CASSYATTDTQYF.

This clone was picked up one time. This rearrangement joins TRBV6-5 to TRBJ1-1; no firm D call. The length of the CDR3 is 13 residues. V was trimmed by 2 bases and J by 6 bases, leaving 10 bases between them. From germline, CDR1 is MNHEY and CDR2 SVGAGI. The chain's CDR3 is CASSYHPHSEAFF. CDR3 nucleotides: TGTGCCAGCAGTTACCACCCACATTCTGAAGCTTTCTTT.

V gene TRBV19 combines with J gene TRBJ1-2; 8 nucleotides align to TRBD1. The CDR3 runs 14 residues. With V trimmed by 9 bases and J by 6 bases, 12 bases remained unmatched. Germline V gene lookup returns CDR1 LNHDA and CDR2 SQIVND (reference sequence). DNA for the CDR3: TGTGCCAGCCAGGGGGCTTGGTTTGTTGATGGCTACACCTTC. It translates to CASQGAWFVDGYTF.

The rearrangement joins TRBV18 to TRBJ1-4, with D hard to call. CDR1 is KGHSH, CDR2 LQKENI, per germline. This CDR3 region has 14 residues. Between the trimmed V and J ends, which lost 4 bases and 4 bases, there was a span of 10 bases. The DNA of the CDR3 is TGTGCCAGCTCACAACTGGGCCTTAATGAAAAACTGTTTTTT. Its translation is CASSQLGLNEKLFF.

V is TRBV15 and J is TRBJ1-3; no definite D call. The V gene lost 4 bases and the J gene lost 2 bases, with 9 bases spanning the gap. The CDR3 extends over 14 amino acids. Germline V gene data show CDR1 as LNHNV and CDR2 as YYDKDF (reference sequence). In DNA form, the CDR3 reads TGTGCCACCAGCATCCAGGCACCTGGAAACACCATATATTTT. Its translation: CATSIQAPGNTIYF. Using reference TRBV15 and TRBJ1-3 for the parts outside the CDR3, the full variable domain is DAMVIQNPRYQVTQFGKPVTLSCSQTLNHNVMYWYQQKSSQAPKLLFHYYDKDFNNEADTPDNFQSRRPNTSFCFLDIRSPGLGDTAMYLCATSIQAPGNTIYFGEGSWLTVV.

This clone was observed a handful of times. V is TRBV7-9 and J is TRBJ2-7; unclear D gene. Germline V gene lookup returns CDR1 SEHNR and CDR2 FQNEAQ (reference sequence). V lost 1 base, J lost 6 bases, and 7 bases lay in between. The CDR3 has 12 residues. The CDR3 nucleotides read TGTGCCAGCAGCTTAGGCATGGCCGAGCAGTACTTC. Protein: CASSLGMAEQYF.